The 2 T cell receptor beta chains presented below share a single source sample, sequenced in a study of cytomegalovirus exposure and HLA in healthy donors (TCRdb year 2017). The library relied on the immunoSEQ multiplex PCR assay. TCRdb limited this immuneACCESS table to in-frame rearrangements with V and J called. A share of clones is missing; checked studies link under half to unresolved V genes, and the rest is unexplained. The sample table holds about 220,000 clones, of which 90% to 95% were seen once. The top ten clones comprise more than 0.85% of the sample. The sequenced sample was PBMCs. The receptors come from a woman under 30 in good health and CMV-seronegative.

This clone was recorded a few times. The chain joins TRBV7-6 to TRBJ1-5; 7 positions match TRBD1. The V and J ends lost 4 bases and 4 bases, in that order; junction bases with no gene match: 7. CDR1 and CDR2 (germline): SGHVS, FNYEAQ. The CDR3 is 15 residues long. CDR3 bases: TGTGCCAGCAGCTATGTACAGGGGCCAAATCAGCCCCAGCATTTT. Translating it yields CASSYVQGPNQPQHF. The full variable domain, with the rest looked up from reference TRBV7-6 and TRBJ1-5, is GAGVSQSPRYKVTKRGQDVALRCDPISGHVSLYWYRQALGQGPEFLTYFNYEAQQDKSGLPNDRFSAERPEGSISTLTIQRTEQRDSAMYRCASSYVQGPNQPQHFGDGTRLSIL.

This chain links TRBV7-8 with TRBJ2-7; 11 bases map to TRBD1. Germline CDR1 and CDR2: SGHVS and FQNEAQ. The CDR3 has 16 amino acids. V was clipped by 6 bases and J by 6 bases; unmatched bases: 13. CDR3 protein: CASSRLPGQGEAEQYF. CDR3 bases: TGTGCCAGCAGTCGACTACCGGGACAGGGGGAAGCCGAGCAGTACTTC.